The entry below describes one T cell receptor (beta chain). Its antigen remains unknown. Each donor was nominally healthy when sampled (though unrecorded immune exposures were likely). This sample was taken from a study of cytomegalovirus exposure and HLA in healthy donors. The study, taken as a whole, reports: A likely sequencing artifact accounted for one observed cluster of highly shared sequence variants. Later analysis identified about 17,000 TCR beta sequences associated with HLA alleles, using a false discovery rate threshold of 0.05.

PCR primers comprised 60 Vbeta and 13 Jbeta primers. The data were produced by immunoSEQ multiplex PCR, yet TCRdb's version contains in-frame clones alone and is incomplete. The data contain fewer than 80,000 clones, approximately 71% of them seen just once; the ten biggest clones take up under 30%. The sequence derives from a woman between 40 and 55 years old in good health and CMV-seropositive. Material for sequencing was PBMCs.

CDR3: CASSETSGGTDTQYF. The CDR3 DNA reads as TGTGCCAGCAGTGAGACTAGCGGGGGTACAGATACGCAGTATTTT. The genes are TRBV25-1 and TRBJ2-3, with 12 bases identical to TRBD2. The germline V gene has CDR1 MGHDK and CDR2 SYGVNS. The J segment lost 3 bases and the V segment lost 3 bases, leaving 1 base of the junction unmatched. The CDR3 contains 15 residues.